The clone carrying this T cell receptor (beta chain) was detected ten times or more. The antigen is not known. This specimen comes from a study of T cells in Graves' hyperthyroidism and ophthalmopathy. It was RNA transcripts that yielded the amplified TCR beta CDR3 regions. Initially, a first-round RT-PCR of the TCR CDR3 employed the HTBI primer set. Each CDR3 protein is one row after TCRdb ran MiXCR on the multiplex PCR reads. The repertoire includes hundreds of thousands of distinct CDR3 sequences, approximately 42% of them detected once, and less than 8.5% sits in the top ten. This CDR3 spans 16 amino acids. Trimming cost V 2 bases and J 7 bases; bases outside gene matches: 6. Germline V gives CDR1 LNHNV, CDR2 YYDKDF (reference sequence). Study outcomes and limitations: Ophthalmopathy got predicted by the model a median about six months before its onset. Ophthalmopathy cases were set apart from stable hyperthyroidism by a 13 V-J model.

Orbital computed tomography, thyroid ultrasound, serum thyroxine and TRAb, and clinical symptoms together informed the diagnoses. The material sequenced was peripheral blood or thyroid tissue (not recorded which). The rearrangement uses TRBV15 and TRBJ1-6, with 9 positions matching TRBD1. This sequence was found in an adult man with Graves' disease, either hyperthyroidism or ophthalmopathy (not recorded which). CDR3 bases: TGTGCCACCAGCAGAAGGACGGGGACAGGGAATTCACCCCTCCACTTT. Encoded protein: CATSRRTGTGNSPLHF.